This T cell receptor beta chain emerged from a study of response to subunit inactivated influenza vaccine. Broader study findings: The authors proposed limited new T cell recruitment per seasonal influenza vaccination.

Germline V gene lookup returns CDR1 SGHVS and CDR2 FNYEAQ. This CDR3 comprises 16 residues. J lost 2 bases, V lost 2 bases, and 6 bases had no gene match. TCRdb processed the RT-PCR reads anew with MiXCR; each CDR3 protein has one entry. The sample includes 500,000 to 650,000 distinct CDR3 sequences, 7.5% to 8.5% of them seen just once. Comments on this clonotype: Its antigen remains unknown.

V and J are TRBV7-6 and TRBJ2-1, with 7 bases matching TRBD2. The material was PBMCs from blood, obtained about 24 months after vaccination. This sequence originates from a man in his fifties or sixties who received an inactivated influenza vaccine. The CDR3 loop is CASSLRAGVTYNEQFF. The CDR3 region has the DNA TGTGCCAGCAGCTTACGGGCGGGAGTCACCTACAATGAGCAGTTCTTC. The entire variable domain, with the rest obtained from reference TRBV7-6 and TRBJ2-1, is as follows: GAGVSQSPRYKVTKRGQDVALRCDPISGHVSLYWYRQALGQGPEFLTYFNYEAQQDKSGLPNDRFSAERPEGSISTLTIQRTEQRDSAMYRCASSLRAGVTYNEQFFGPGTRLTVL.